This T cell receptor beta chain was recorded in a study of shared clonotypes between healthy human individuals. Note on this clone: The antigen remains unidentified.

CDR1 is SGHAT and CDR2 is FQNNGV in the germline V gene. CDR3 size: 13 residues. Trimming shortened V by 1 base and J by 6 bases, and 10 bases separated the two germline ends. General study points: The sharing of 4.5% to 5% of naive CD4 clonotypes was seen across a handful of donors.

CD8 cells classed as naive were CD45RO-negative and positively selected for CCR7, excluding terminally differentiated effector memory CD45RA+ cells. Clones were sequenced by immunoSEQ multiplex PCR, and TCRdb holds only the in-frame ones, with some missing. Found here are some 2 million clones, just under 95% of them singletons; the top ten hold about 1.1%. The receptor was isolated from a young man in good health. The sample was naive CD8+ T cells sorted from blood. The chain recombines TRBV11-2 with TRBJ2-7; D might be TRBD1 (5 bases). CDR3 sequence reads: CASSLARAAEQYF. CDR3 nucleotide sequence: TGTGCCAGCAGCTTAGCCAGGGCTGCCGAGCAGTACTTC.